This T cell receptor (beta chain) was sequenced during a study of blood T cell repertoires in COVID-19. Across the whole study: T cells, B-cell-depleted T cells, or PBMCs provided the cDNA or gDNA that served as material.

In the study's own analysis: For nucleated cells, counts were estimated from reference gene primer amplification. Assay used: immunoSEQ multiplex PCR; TCRdb lists only in-frame clones, some missing. V and J calls and clone size come straight from that table; D and trimming were deduced from the DNA. The sample has a few hundred thousand clones; more than 70% are singletons. The germline V gene has CDR1 SGHNT and CDR2 YENEEA. V shed 5 bases, J shed 0 bases, and the junction held 8 bases outside the gene matches. This CDR3 has 16 amino acids. This receptor was taken from a woman between 50 and 59 years old who had recovered from COVID-19. Sequencing was performed on peripheral blood. The chain links TRBV11-3 to TRBJ2-3; TRBD2 matches 7 bases. CDR3 sequence (DNA): TGTGCCAGCAGCCGGGGGGACGGACCTAGCACAGATACGCAGTATTTT. Amino acids: CASSRGDGPSTDTQYF.